This TCR beta chain was documented in a study of T cells in Graves' hyperthyroidism and ophthalmopathy. Regions amplified from RNA transcripts were the TCR beta CDR3 regions. With the HTBI primer set, the TCR CDR3 went through a first round of RT-PCR. TCRdb redid the calling of the multiplex PCR reads with MiXCR, one entry per CDR3 protein. The table lists approximately 400,000 distinct CDR3 sequences, roughly 13% of them singletons. This clonotype was seen more than once but under ten times. Trimming cost V 2 bases and J 6 bases, with 12 bases left between them. CDR1 is MNHEY, CDR2 SMNVEV, per germline (reference sequence). The CDR3 runs 14 residues.

This rearrangement joins TRBV27 to TRBJ2-3; tentatively, D is TRBD2 (6 bases). The receptor comes from a man aged 25 to 45 with Graves' hyperthyroidism that later progressed to Graves' ophthalmopathy. Sample: blood. The CDR3 DNA reads TGTGCCAGCAGTTTAAGGCGGGGAAGGGATACGCAGTATTTT. Encoded protein: CASSLRRGRDTQYF.